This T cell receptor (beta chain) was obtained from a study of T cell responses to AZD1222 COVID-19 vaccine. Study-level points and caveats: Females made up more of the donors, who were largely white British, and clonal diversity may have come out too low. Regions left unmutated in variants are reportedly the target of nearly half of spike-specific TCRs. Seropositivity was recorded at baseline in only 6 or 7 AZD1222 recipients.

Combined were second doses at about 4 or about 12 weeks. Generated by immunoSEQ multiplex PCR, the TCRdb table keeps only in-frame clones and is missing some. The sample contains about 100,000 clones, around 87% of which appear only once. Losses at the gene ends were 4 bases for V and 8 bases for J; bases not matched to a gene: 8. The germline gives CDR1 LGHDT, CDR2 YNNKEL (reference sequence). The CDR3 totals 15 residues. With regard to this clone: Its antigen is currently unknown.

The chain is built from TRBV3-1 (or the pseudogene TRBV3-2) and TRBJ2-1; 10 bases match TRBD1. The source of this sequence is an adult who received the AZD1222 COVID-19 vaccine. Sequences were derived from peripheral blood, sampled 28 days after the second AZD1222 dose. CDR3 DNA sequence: TGTGCCAGCAGCCTGACAGGGGGCGCCGTGGATGAGCAGTTCTTC. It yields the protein CASSLTGGAVDEQFF.